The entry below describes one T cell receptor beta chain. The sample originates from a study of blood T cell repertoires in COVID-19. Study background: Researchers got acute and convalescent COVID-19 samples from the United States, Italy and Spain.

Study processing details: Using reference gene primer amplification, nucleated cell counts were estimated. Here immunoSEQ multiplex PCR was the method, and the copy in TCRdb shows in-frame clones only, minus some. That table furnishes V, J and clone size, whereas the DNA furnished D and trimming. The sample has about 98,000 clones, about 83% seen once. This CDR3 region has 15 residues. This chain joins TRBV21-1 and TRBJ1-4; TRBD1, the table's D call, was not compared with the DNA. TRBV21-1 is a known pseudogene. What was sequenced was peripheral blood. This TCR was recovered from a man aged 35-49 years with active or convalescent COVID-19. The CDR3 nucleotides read TGTGCCAGCAGCAAATCTTTCCAGGGCAGCGAAAAACTGTTTTTT. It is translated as CASSKSFQGSEKLFF.